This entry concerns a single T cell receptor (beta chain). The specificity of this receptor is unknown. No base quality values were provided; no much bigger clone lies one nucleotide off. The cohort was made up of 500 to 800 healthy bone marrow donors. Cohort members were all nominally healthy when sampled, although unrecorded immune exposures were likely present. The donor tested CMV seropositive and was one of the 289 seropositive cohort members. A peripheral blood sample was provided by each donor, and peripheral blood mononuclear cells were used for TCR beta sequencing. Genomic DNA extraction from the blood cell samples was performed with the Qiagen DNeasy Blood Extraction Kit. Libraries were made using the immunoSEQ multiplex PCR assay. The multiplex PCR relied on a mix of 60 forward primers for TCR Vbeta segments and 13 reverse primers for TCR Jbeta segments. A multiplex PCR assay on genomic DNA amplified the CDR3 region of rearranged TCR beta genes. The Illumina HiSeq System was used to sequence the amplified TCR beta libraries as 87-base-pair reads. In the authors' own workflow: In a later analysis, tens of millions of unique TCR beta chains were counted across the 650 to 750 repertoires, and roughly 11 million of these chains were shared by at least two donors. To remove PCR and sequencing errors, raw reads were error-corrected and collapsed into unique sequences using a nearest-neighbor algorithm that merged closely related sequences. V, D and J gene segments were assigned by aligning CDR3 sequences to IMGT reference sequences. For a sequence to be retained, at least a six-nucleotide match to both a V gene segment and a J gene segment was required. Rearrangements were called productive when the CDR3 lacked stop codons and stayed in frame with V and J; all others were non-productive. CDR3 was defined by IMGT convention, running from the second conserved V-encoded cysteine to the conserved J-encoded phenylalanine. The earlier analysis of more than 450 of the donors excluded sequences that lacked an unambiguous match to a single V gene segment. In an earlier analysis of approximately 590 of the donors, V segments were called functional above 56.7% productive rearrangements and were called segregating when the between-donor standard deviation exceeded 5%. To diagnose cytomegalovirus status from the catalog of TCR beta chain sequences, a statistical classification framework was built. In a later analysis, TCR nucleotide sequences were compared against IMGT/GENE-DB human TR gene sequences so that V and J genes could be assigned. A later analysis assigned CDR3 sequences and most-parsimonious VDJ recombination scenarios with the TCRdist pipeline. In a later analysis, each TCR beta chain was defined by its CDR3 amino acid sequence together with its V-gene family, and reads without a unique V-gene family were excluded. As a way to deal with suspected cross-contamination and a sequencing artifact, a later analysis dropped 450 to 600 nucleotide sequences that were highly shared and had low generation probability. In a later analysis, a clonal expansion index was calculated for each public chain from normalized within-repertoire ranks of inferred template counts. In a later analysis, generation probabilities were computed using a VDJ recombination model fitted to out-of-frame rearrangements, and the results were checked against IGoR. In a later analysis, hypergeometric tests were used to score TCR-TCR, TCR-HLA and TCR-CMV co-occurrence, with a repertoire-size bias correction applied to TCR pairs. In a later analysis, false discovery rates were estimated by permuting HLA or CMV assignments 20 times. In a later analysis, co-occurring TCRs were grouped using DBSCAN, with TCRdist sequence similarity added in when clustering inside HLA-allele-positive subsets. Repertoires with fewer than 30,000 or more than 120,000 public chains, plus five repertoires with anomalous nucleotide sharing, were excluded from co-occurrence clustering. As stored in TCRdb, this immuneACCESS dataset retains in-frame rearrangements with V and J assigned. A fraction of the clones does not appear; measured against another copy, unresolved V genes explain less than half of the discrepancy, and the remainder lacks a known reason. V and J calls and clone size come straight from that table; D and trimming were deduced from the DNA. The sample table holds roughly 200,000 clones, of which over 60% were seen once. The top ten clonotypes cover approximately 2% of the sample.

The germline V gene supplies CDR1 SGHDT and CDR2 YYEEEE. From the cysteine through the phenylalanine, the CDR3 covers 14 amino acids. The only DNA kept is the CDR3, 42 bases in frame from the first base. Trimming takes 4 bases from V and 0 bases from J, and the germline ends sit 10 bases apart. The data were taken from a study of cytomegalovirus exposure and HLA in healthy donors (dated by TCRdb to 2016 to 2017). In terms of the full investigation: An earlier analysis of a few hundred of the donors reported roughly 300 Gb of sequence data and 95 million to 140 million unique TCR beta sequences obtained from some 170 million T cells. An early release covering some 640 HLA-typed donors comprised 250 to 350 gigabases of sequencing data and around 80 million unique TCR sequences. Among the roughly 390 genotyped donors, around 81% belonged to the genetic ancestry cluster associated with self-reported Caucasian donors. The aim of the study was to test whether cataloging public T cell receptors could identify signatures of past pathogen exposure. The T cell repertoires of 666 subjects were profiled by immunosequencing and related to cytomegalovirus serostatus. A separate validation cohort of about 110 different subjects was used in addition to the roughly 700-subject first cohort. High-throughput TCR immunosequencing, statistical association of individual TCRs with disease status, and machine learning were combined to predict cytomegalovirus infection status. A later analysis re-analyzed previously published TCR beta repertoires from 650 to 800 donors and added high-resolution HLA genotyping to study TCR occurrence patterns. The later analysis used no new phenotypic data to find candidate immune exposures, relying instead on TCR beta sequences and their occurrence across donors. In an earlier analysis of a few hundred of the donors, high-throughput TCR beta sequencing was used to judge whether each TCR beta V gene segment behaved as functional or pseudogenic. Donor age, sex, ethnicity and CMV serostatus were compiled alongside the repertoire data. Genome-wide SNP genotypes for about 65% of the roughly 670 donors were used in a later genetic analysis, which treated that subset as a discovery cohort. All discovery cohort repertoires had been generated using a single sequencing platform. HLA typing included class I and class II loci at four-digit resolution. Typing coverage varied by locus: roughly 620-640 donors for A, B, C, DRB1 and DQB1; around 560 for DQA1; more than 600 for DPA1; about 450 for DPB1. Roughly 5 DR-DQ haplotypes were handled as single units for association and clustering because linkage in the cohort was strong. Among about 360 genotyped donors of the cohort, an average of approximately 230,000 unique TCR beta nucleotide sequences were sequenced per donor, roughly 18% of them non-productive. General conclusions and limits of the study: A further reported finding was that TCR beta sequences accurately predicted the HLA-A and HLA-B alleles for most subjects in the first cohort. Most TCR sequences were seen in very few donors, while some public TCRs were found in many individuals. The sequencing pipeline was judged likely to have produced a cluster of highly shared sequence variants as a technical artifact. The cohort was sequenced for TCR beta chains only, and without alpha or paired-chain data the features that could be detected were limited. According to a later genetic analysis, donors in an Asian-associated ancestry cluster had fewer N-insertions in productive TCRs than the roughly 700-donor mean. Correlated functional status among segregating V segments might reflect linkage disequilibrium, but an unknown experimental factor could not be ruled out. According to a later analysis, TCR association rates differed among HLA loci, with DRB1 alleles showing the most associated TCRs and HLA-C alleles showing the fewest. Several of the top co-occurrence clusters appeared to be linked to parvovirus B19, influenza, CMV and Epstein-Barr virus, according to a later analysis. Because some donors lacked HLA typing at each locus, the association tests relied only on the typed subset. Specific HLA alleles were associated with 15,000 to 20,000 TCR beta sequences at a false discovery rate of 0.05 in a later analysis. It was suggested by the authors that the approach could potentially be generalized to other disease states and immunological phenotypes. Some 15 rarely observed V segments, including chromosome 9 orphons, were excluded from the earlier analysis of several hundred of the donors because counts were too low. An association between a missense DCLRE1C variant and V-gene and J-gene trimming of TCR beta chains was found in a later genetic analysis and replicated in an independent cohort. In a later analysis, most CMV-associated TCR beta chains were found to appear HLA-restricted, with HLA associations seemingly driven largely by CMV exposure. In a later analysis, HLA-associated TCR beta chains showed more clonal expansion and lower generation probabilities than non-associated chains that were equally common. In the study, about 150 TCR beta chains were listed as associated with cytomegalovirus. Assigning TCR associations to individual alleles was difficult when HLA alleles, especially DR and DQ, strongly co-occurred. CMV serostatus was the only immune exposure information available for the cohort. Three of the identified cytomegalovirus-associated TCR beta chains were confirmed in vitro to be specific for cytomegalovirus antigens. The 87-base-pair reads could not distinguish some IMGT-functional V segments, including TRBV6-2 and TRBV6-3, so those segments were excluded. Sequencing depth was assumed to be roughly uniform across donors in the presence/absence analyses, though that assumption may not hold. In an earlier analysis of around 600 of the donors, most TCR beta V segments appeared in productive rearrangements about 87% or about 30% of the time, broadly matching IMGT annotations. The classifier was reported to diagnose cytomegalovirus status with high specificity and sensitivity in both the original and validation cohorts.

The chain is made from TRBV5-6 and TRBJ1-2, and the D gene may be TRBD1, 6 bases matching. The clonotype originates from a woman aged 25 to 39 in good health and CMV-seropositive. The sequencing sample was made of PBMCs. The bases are TGTGCCAGCAGCCAGACAGGAGCTAACTATGGCTACACCTTC. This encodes CASSQTGANYGYTF. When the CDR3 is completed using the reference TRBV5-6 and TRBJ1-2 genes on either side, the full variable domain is DAGVTQSPTHLIKTRGQQVTLRCSPKSGHDTVSWYQQALGQGPQFIFQYYEEEERQRGNFPDRFSGHQFPNYSSELNVNALLLGDSALYLCASSQTGANYGYTFGSGTRLTVV.